These 9 T cell receptor beta chains originate from one sample sequenced in a study of blood T cell repertoires in COVID-19. The table came from immunoSEQ multiplex PCR; TCRdb's copy has only in-frame clones and leaves some out. The sample carries 120,000 to 150,000 clones, 84% recorded once. Sequencing was performed on PBMCs or T cells enriched from blood (not recorded which). Source of these receptors: a man aged 35 to 55 with acute COVID-19.

The chain carries TRBV7-6 and TRBJ2-3; 7 bases map to TRBD2. J gave up 2 bases and V 1 base, and 15 bases lay outside the gene matches. Germline V gene lookup returns CDR1 SGHVS and CDR2 FNYEAQ. The length of the CDR3 is 19 residues. The CDR3 sequence is CASSLVPPSGAGNTDTQYF. CDR3 bases: TGTGCCAGCAGCTTAGTGCCCCCCAGTGGAGCGGGGAACACAGATACGCAGTATTTT.

This clone was observed a single time. The V call is TRBV11-2, the J call TRBJ2-1; maybe TRBD2 (5 bases). The germline gives CDR1 SGHAT, CDR2 FQNNGV. The V end lost 5 bases, the J end lost 2 bases, and 13 bases lay between the germline ends. This CDR3 spans 15 amino acids. The CDR3 nucleotides are TGTGCCAGCAGCCGAGGAGGTTTTACCTACAATGAGCAGTTCTTC. Its translation: CASSRGGFTYNEQFF.

J is TRBJ1-2 and V is TRBV24-1, with D perhaps TRBD1 (5 bases). V was pared by 10 bases and J by 4 bases, with 9 bases between. CDR3 length equals 11 residues. Germline loops: CDR1 KGHDR, CDR2 SFDVKD. CDR3 residues: CATPGIYGYTF. DNA of the CDR3: TGTGCCACACCAGGGATCTATGGCTACACCTTC.

This clone was found a few times. The V and J genes are TRBV6-2 or TRBV6-3 and TRBJ1-4; 7 positions match TRBD1. The J segment lost 6 bases and the V segment lost 4 bases, leaving 8 bases of the junction unmatched. This CDR3 spans 15 amino acids. The germline V gene has CDR1 MNHEY and CDR2 SVGEGT. CDR3 bases: TGTGCCAGCAGTTCCCCGGGACAGTGGGATGAAAAACTGTTTTTT. This codes for CASSSPGQWDEKLFF.

This clone has just one count. The rearrangement uses TRBV11-2 and TRBJ1-2; tentative D call: TRBD1 (5 bases). CDR3 length: 13 amino acids. Germline V gene data show CDR1 as SGHAT and CDR2 as FQNNGV. V was trimmed by 1 base and J by 6 bases, leaving 9 bases between them. As DNA, the CDR3 is TGTGCCAGCAGCTTAGGCAGGGTGAATGGCTACACCTTC. This encodes CASSLGRVNGYTF.

The chain couples TRBV10-2 to TRBJ2-2; the D is unclear. Trimming removed 2 bases from V and 5 bases from J, with 6 bases in between. Germline V CDR1 and CDR2: WSHSY, SAAADI. The length of the CDR3 is 13 residues. This CDR3 reads CASSEMETGELFF. CDR3 nucleotide sequence: TGCGCCAGCAGTGAGATGGAGACCGGGGAGCTGTTTTTT.

The chain links TRBV13 to TRBJ1-2; TRBD1 agrees at 10 bases. This CDR3 contains 16 residues. V lost 5 bases, J lost 0 bases, and 6 bases stayed unmatched. Germline CDR1 and CDR2: PRHDT and FYEKMQ (reference sequence). The CDR3 loop is CASSRDRGRANYGYTF. In nucleotides, the CDR3 is TGTGCCAGCAGCCGCGACAGGGGGCGAGCTAACTATGGCTACACCTTC.

This clone appeared once. The chain employs TRBV10-3 and TRBJ1-2; TRBD1 matches 8 bases. The germline V gene has CDR1 ENHRY and CDR2 SYGVKD. This CDR3 comprises 14 residues. The V gene end was trimmed by 3 bases and the J gene end by 3 bases; junction bases not matched to a gene: 3. The DNA for the CDR3 is TGTGCCATCAGTGACCTACAGGGGGACTATGGCTACACCTTC. Translating gives CAISDLQGDYGYTF.

The chain uses TRBV23-1 and TRBJ1-2; possibly TRBD1 for D (6 bases). TRBV23-1 is known as an ORF, though its function is uncertain. Trimming pared 2 bases from V and 6 bases from J, leaving 22 bases between. The CDR3 length is 17 residues. CDR3 sequence: CASSQLPDSSWMHGYTF. In DNA, the CDR3 is TGCGCCAGCAGTCAACTCCCGGACAGTTCCTGGATGCATGGCTACACCTTC.